This TCR beta chain comes out of a study of shared clonotypes between healthy human individuals. Regarding the study as a whole: Rarefaction revealed incomplete sorted-subset sequencing despite large depth.

Germline V CDR1 and CDR2: SGHNT, YYREEE (reference sequence). The V gene end was trimmed by 5 bases and the J gene end by 4 bases; junction bases not matched to a gene: 6. The CDR3 totals 14 residues. Only in-frame clones appear in the TCRdb table, and some are missing; sequencing was by immunoSEQ multiplex PCR. Among millions of clones, 80% to 95% were seen once, and the ten largest hold 0.35% to 0.45%. A note on this clone: Its target is unknown.

The sample consisted of naive CD4+ T cells from PBMCs. Specified subset: CD45RA+ positively selected. V is TRBV5-4 and J is TRBJ2-3; 8 positions agree with TRBD1. This TCR derives from a young man in good health. Some clones in this sample may be carry-over from other donors' samples. The CDR3 sequence is CASRRTGWADTQYF. CDR3 sequence (DNA): TGTGCCAGCAGGAGGACAGGGTGGGCAGATACGCAGTATTTT.